The clone carrying this T cell receptor (beta chain) has ten or more counts. CDR1 and CDR2 (germline): SGHRS, YFSETQ. The V end was cut by 2 bases, the J end by 13 bases, with 19 bases between. The CDR3 runs to 14 residues. This sample is part of a study of T-cell reconstitution after alpha-beta-depleted transplantation in children. The TCRbeta library was prepared with unique molecular identifiers. A single record per CDR3 protein comes from TCRdb applying MiXCR to the PCR reads. The sample contains hundreds of thousands of distinct CDR3 sequences, approximately 10% of which appear only once. This TCR was recovered from a child less than two years old with acute myeloid leukemia, due to receive a stem cell transplant. The genes are TRBV5-1 and TRBJ2-1; a weak D match, TRBD2 (6 bases). This specimen was PBMCs, taken before TCRalphabeta/CD19-depleted stem cell transplant. CDR3 in amino acids: CASSLRDSGTGQFF. The CDR3 nucleotides read TGCGCCAGCAGCTTAAGGGACTCTGGTACAGGCCAGTTCTTC.